This TCR beta chain was captured by sequencing in a study of technical replicates of blood from a handful of donors (dated 2017 in TCRdb). CDR1 and CDR2, looked up from the germline V gene, are SGHVS and FQNEAQ. Germline trimming: 5 bases from V, 7 bases from J; junction bases outside gene matches: 11. Including cysteine and phenylalanine, the CDR3 has 17 amino acids. CDR3 DNA only is kept here, 51 bases in frame from base 1. As to this clone: Its antigen is still unknown. No quality values exist for individual bases; no much larger clone is one base distant.

Library preparation used the immunoSEQ multiplex PCR assay. Not all clones reach the TCRdb copy of this immuneACCESS table, which keeps in-frame sequences only. Checked studies attribute under half of the gap to unresolved V genes and leave the rest unexplained. The table for this sample lists about 80,000 clones; approximately 94% of them were counted only once. 0.38% of the sample is in the top ten clones. The sequence derives from a human donor in good health. The chain is encoded by TRBV7-8 joined to TRBJ2-1, with 13 bases matching TRBD2. The sample consisted of T cells isolated from PBMCs. The nucleotide sequence reads as follows: TGTGCCAGCAGCCTAAGGACTAGCGGGAGTCTTGGAAATGAGCAGTTCTTC. The resulting protein is CASSLRTSGSLGNEQFF.